These 9 T cell receptor beta chains were sequenced from one sample in a study of technical replicates of blood from a few donors. This table comes from immunoSEQ multiplex PCR, and its TCRdb copy is limited to in-frame clones, with some not included. The data contain just over 15,000 clones, approximately 83% of them seen just once; the ten biggest clones take up approximately 13%. Input material: PBMCs. These TCRs come from a human donor in good health.

A few counts support this clone. V gene TRBV11-2 combines with J gene TRBJ1-5; D unclear. The ends were cut back, 0 bases at V and 5 bases at J, with 8 bases in the middle. This CDR3 is built from 14 residues. Germline CDR1 reads SGHAT; CDR2 reads FQNNGV. The CDR3 nucleotides are TGTGCCAGCAGCTTAGAGGGAGGTGATCAGCCCCAGCATTTT. It codes for CASSLEGGDQPQHF.

The chain couples TRBV2 to TRBJ1-5, with 8 bases identical to TRBD1. Trimming removed 7 bases from V and 2 bases from J; junction bases left unmatched: 4. The CDR3 runs to 14 residues. Germline CDR1 reads SNHLY; CDR2 reads FYNNEI. The CDR3 loop is CASTGGGGNQPQHF. The CDR3 DNA is TGTGCCAGCACAGGGGGCGGGGGCAATCAGCCCCAGCATTTT.

Only one count was recorded for this clone. V is TRBV2 and J is TRBJ2-3; 8 nucleotides align to TRBD2. The V and J ends lost 7 bases and 1 base, in that order; junction bases with no gene match: 13. The CDR3 length is 17 residues. Germline lookup yields CDR1 SNHLY and CDR2 FYNNEI. The chain's CDR3 is CASNYGSGTSGTDTQYF. The CDR3 DNA is TGTGCCAGCAACTATGGGAGCGGGACTAGTGGCACAGATACGCAGTATTTT. Full variable domain (missing parts from reference TRBV2 and TRBJ2-3): EPEVTQTPSHQVTQMGQEVILRCVPISNHLYFYWYRQILGQKVEFLVSFYNNEISEKSEIFDDQFSVERPDGSNFTLKIRSTKLEDSAMYFCASNYGSGTSGTDTQYFGPGTRLTVL.

Concerning this clone: One end of the junction does not line up with germline, which may come from a read error. V is TRBV7-3 and J is TRBJ2-7; 7 nucleotides agree with TRBD1. Germline V gene lookup returns CDR1 SGHTA and CDR2 FQGTGA. The CDR3 is 11 residues long. CDR3 amino acids: CASSSGQPVVF. DNA of the CDR3: TGTGCCAGCAGCTCGGGACAGCCCGTCGTCTTC. Based on the CDR3 plus reference TRBV7-3 and TRBJ2-7, the full variable domain is GAGVSQTPSNKVTEKGKYVELRCDPISGHTALYWYRQSLGQGPEFLIYFQGTGAADDSGLPNDRFFAVRPEGSVSTLKIQRTERGDSAVYLCASSSGQPVVFGPGTRLTVT.

The chain joins TRBV6-6 to TRBJ2-5, with D possibly matching TRBD1 (6 bases). The CDR3 has 15 residues. The germline V gene has CDR1 MNHNY and CDR2 SVGAGI (reference sequence). Trimming took 4 bases from V and 5 from J, leaving 17 bases between them. CDR3 in DNA: TGTGCCAGCAGTTCCCGGGACACTCTCGGGGAGACCCAGTACTTC. It encodes CASSSRDTLGETQYF.

This clone was detected a few times. V usage is TRBV5-4 and J usage is TRBJ2-7; TRBD2 agrees at 8 bases. The CDR3 spans 16 residues. Per the germline V gene, CDR1 is SGHNT and CDR2 is YYREEE (reference sequence). The ends lost 4 bases at V and 0 bases at J; junction bases unmatched: 9. In DNA form, the CDR3 reads TGTGCCAGCAGCCGGGGGGGGGCAGAAAGCTCCTACGAGCAGTACTTC. Translation: CASSRGGAESSYEQYF.

V is TRBV27 and J is TRBJ1-4; 7 bases are a match to TRBD1. The CDR3 length is 14 residues. The junction had 5 bases not matched to a gene; V was cut back by 3 bases and J by 7 bases. Germline V gene data show CDR1 as MNHEY and CDR2 as SMNVEV (reference sequence). For the CDR3, the DNA is TGTGCCAGCAGTTTGGAGGGGGCTGGTGAAAAACTGTTTTTT. Encoded protein: CASSLEGAGEKLFF. Full variable domain (missing parts from reference TRBV27 and TRBJ1-4): EAQVTQNPRYLITVTGKKLTVTCSQNMNHEYMSWYRQDPGLGLRQIYYSMNVEVTDKGDVPEGYKVSRKEKRNFPLILESPSPNQTSLYFCASSLEGAGEKLFFGSGTQLSVL.

V is TRBV28 and J is TRBJ1-2; TRBD1 matches 7 bases. Germline CDR1 MDHEN, CDR2 SYDVKM. The V segment lost 0 bases and the J segment 4 bases; nucleotides outside the gene matches: 2. The CDR3 is 14 residues long. CDR3 coding DNA: TGTGCCAGCAGTTTATGGGCAGGGGGCTATGGCTACACCTTC. Translation gives CASSLWAGGYGYTF.

V usage is TRBV7-8 and J usage is TRBJ1-5; D is possibly TRBD1 (5 bases). Trimming pared 5 bases from V and 3 bases from J, leaving 11 bases between. The CDR3 contains 14 residues. From germline, CDR1 is SGHVS and CDR2 FQNEAQ. The CDR3 DNA sequence: TGTGCCAGCAGCCCGGGACTGAACAATCAGCCCCAGCATTTT. It yields the protein CASSPGLNNQPQHF.